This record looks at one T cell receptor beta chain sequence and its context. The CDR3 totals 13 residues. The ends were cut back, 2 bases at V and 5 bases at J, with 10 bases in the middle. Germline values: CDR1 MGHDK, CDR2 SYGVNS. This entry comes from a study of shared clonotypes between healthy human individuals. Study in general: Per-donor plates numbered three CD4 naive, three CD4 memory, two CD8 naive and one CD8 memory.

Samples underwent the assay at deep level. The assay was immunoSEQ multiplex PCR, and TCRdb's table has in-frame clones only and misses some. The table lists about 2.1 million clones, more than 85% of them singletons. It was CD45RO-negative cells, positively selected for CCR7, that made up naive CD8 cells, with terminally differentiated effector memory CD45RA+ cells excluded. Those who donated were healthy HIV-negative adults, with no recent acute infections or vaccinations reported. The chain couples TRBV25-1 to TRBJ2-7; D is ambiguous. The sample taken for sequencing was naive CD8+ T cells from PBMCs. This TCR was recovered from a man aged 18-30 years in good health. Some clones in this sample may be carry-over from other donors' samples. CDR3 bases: TGTGCCAGCAGTGAAATGGCTTTCCACGAGCAGTACTTC. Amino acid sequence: CASSEMAFHEQYF.